This TCR beta chain was sequenced during a study of blood T cells in healthy people across ages. With respect to this clonotype: Its antigen is not identified.

The CDR3 is 13 amino acids. Trimming left V 8 bases short and J 0 bases short, with 10 bases between. In terms of origin and age, donors were healthy Caucasian individuals from Russia aged about 6 to 100. Samples each had at least 5.5 micrograms of total RNA extracted. Points from the study as a whole: Higher naive T cell percentage went strongly together with higher TCR beta diversity.

Combining a sample-barcoded 5' primer with a J-beta primer mix, a second PCR ran for 7 to 11 cycles. From the 5' RACE reads, TCRdb called clonotypes with MiXCR, one entry per CDR3 protein. The repertoire consists of about a million distinct CDR3 sequences, with 45% to 50% occurring once and the leading ten covering around an eighth. The chain is built from TRBV12-3 or TRBV12-4 and TRBJ1-1, with TRBD1 as a possible D gene (5 bases). The sequenced material came from blood. The sequence was obtained from a man aged 25-45 years in good health. The chain's CDR3 is CASGRQLNTEAFF. The CDR3 DNA reads TGTGCCAGCGGGAGACAGCTGAACACTGAAGCTTTCTTT.